The T cell receptor (beta chain) under discussion was sequenced for a study of CD8 T cells in Susac syndrome. Random hexamers were used to reverse transcribe the RNA input (roughly 0.5 to 1 ug). Amplification of TCR beta CDR3 across 54 Vbeta and 13 Jbeta was performed with immunoSEQ multiplex PCR. TCRdb recomputed calls from the immunoSEQ multiplex PCR reads with MiXCR, one row per CDR3 protein. This table has approximately 300,000 distinct CDR3 sequences, approximately 85% appearing once. Trimming cost V 6 bases and J 1 base, with 12 bases left between them. The germline V gene has CDR1 MDHEN and CDR2 SYDVKM. The CDR3 sequence is 14 residues long.

The sample taken for sequencing was CD8+ T cells from PBMCs. The TCR was taken from a human donor with multiple sclerosis. This sequence joins TRBV28 and TRBJ2-5; D might be TRBD1 (6 bases). CDR3 bases: TGTGCCAGCAGGAGTTGGACAGTCCAAGAGACCCAGTACTTC. This codes for CASRSWTVQETQYF.